This TCR beta chain was retrieved from a study of blood T cell repertoires in COVID-19. The protocol was immunoSEQ multiplex PCR, while the TCRdb copy is restricted to in-frame clones and leaves out a portion. The data show 53,000 or so clones, with around 79% seen just once and roughly 3% held by the top ten. This clonotype was obtained from a man aged 60-69 years with acute or convalescent COVID-19. Sequenced input: peripheral blood.

CDR3 in amino acids: CASSLGLAGGAYEQYF. CDR3 DNA sequence: TGCGCCAGCAGCTTGGGACTAGCGGGAGGGGCATACGAGCAGTACTTC. The chain has TRBV5-1 and TRBJ2-7; 14 nucleotides align to TRBD2. The CDR3 extends over 16 amino acids. After removal of 0 bases from V and 4 bases from J, the junction contained 3 bases not matched to a gene. Germline V CDR1 and CDR2: SGHRS, YFSETQ.